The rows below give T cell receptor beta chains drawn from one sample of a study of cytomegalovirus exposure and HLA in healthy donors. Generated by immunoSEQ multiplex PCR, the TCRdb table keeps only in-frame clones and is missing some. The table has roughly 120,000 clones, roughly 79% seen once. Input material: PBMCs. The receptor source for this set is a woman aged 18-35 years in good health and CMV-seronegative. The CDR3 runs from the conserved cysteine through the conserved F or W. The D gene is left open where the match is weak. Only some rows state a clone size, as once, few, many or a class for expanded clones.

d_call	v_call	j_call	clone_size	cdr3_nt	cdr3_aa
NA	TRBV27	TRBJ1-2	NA	TGTGCCAGCAGTTTAAGGCAGGGCTCGTTCGGCTACACCTTC	CASSLRQGSFGYTF
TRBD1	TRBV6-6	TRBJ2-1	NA	TGTGCCAGCAGTCCCGGGACAGCTTACAATGAGCAGTTCTTC	CASSPGTAYNEQFF
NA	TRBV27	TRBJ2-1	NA	TGTGCCAGCAGACCACAAGACACCTACAATGAGCAGTTCTTC	CASRPQDTYNEQFF
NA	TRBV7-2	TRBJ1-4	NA	TGTGCCAGCAGCGAATCGGGGACAACTAATGAAAAACTGTTTTTT	CASSESGTTNEKLFF
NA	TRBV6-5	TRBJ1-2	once	TGTGCCAGCAGTTTCCAGAACTATGGCTACACCTTC	CASSFQNYGYTF
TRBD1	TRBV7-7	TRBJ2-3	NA	TGTGCTAGCAGCTTACGGGACAGGGAAACAGATACGCAGTATTTT	CASSLRDRETDTQYF
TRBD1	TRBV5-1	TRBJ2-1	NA	TGCGCCAGCAGCAAGGGACAGGGGAGTTTTGCTGAGCAGTTCTTC	CASSKGQGSFAEQFF
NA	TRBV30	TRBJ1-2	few	TGTGCCTCCCTAAAGCTCGACTATGGCTACACCTTC	CASLKLDYGYTF
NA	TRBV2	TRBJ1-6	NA	TGTGCCAGCAGTGAACAAGCAATTCGGAGGGTGTCCCTCCACTTT	CASSEQAIRRVSLHF
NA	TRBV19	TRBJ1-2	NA	TGTGCCAGCGCTGACGGGGGTTCGGGCTATGGCTACACCTTC	CASADGGSGYGYTF
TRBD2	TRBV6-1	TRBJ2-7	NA	TGTGCCAGCAGTGCGGGGGAGGGATACGAGCAGTACTTC	CASSAGEGYEQYF
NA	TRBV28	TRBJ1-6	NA	TGTGCCAGCAGCCCACCCCGGGGACTTAATTCACCCCTCCACTTT	CASSPPRGLNSPLHF
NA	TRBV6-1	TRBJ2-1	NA	TGTGCCAGCAGTGGGTCTGGCAGCTCCTACAATGAGCAGTTCTTC	CASSGSGSSYNEQFF
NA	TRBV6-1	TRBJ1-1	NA	TGTGCCAGCAGTGGTATAGGGGGGGGAAGCACTGAAGCTTTCTTT	CASSGIGGGSTEAFF
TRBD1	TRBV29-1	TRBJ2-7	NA	TGCAGCGCTAGGACAGGATGGGACGAGCAGTACTTC	CSARTGWDEQYF
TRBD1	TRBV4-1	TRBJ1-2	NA	TGCGCCAGCAGCCCCCGGACAGGGTCGTCGGTAGGGAGTGGCTACACCTTC	CASSPRTGSSVGSGYTF
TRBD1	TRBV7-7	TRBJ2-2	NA	TGTGCTAGCAGTCGGACAGGGGGCCTTGCCGGGGAGCTGTTTTTT	CASSRTGGLAGELFF
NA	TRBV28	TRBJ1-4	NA	TGTGCCAGCAGCTCCCTGGGTGGACAGCTCGAGGAAAAACTGTTTTTT	CASSSLGGQLEEKLFF
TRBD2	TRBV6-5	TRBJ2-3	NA	TGTGCCAGCAGTTACATACTAGCGGGGGGTACAGATACGCAGTATTTT	CASSYILAGGTDTQYF
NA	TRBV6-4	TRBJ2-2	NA	TGTGCCAGCAGTGAGGGGGCCACCGGGGAGCTGTTTTTT	CASSEGATGELFF
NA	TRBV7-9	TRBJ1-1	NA	TGTGCCAGCAGCTCTAGCGGGGCCAGGGAAGCTTTCTTT	CASSSSGAREAFF
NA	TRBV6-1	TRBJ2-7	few	TGTGCCAGCAGCGACAGTTCCTACGAGCAGTACTTC	CASSDSSYEQYF
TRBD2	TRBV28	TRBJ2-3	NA	TGTGCCAGCAGCCCCGGACTAGCGGGGAGCACAGATACGCAGTATTTT	CASSPGLAGSTDTQYF
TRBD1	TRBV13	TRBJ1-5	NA	TGTGCCAGCAGCTTGGGACAGGGACGGGGTAGCAATCAGCCCCAGCATTTT	CASSLGQGRGSNQPQHF
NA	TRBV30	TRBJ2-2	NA	TGTGCCTGGAGTACTAAAAGATCCGGGACAACGAACACCGGGGAGCTGTTTTTT	CAWSTKRSGTTNTGELFF
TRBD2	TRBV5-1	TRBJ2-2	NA	TGCGCCAGCAGCTCACTAGCGGGGGGCCACGGGGAGCTGTTTTTT	CASSSLAGGHGELFF
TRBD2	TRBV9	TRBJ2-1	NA	TGTGCCAGCAGCGAGGGGACTAGCGGGGGGCTCGGCGGCGATGAGCAGTTCTTC	CASSEGTSGGLGGDEQFF
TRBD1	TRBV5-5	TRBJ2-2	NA	TGTGCCAGCAGCTTGTCTAGGGGGCTGGGCGGGGAGCTGTTTTTT	CASSLSRGLGGELFF
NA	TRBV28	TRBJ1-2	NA	TGTGCCAGCAGTAGGAACGGGGGGAGCGGCTACACCTTC	CASSRNGGSGYTF
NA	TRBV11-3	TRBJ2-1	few	TGTGCCAGCAGCCCTGGAGACAATGAGCAGTTCTTC	CASSPGDNEQFF
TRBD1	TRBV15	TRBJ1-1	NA	TGTGCCACCAGCAACGGACAGGTTAACACTGAAGCTTTCTTT	CATSNGQVNTEAFF
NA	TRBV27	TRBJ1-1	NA	TGTGCCAGCAGTTTATCGTGGGGCGCCGGCTCTGAAGCTTTCTTT	CASSLSWGAGSEAFF
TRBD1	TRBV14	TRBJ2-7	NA	TGTGCCAGCAGCCACGGGACAGGGGCCTACGAGCAGTACTTC	CASSHGTGAYEQYF
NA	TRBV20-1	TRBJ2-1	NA	TGCAGTGCCACCGGGGAAAATGAGCAGTTCTTC	CSATGENEQFF
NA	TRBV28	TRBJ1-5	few	TGTGCCAGCAGTCGGCAGAACCGGGGGCCCCAGCATTTT	CASSRQNRGPQHF
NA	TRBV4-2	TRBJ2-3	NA	TGTGCCAGCAGCCCCCGACAGGGGAGGGGAGATACGCAGTATTTT	CASSPRQGRGDTQYF
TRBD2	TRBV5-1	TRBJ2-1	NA	TGCGCCAGCAGCACCGGGACTAGCGGGGGGTGGGATGAGCAGTTCTTC	CASSTGTSGGWDEQFF
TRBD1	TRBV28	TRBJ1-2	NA	TGTGCCAGCAGCTCCTGGAGGGACAGATATACTAACTATGGCTACACCTTC	CASSSWRDRYTNYGYTF
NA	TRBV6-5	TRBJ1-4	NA	TGTGCCAGCAGTCCACAGGGCGGTAATGAAAAACTGTTTTTT	CASSPQGGNEKLFF
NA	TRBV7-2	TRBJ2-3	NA	TGTGCCAGCAGCCGAGGCCTAGCTGATACGCAGTATTTT	CASSRGLADTQYF
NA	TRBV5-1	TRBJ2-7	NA	TGCGCCAGCAGCGATCAGGGGTCCCCCTACGAGCAGTACTTC	CASSDQGSPYEQYF
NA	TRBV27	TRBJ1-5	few	TGTGCCAGCGGGATCCGGGGGGCGAGTCAGCCCCAGCATTTT	CASGIRGASQPQHF
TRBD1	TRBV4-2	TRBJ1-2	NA	TGTGCCAGCAGCCAAGGGACAGGGCCTAACTATGGCTACACCTTC	CASSQGTGPNYGYTF
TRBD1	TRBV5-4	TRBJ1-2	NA	TGTGCCAGCAGCGCAAACCGGGACAGGGGTCGGGTGAACTATGGCTACACCTTC	CASSANRDRGRVNYGYTF
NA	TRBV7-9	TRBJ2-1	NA	TGTGCCAGCAGCTTAAGAGGGCAGGTACACAATGAGCAGTTCTTC	CASSLRGQVHNEQFF
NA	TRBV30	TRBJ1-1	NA	TGTGCCTGGAGTGTACCAGGGCCCACTGAAGCTTTCTTT	CAWSVPGPTEAFF
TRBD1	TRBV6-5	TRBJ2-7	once	TGTGCCAGCAGCAGACAGGGCTCCGTCTACGAGCAGTACTTC	CASSRQGSVYEQYF
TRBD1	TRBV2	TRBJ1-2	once	TGTGCCAGCAGGCCGGGACAGGTATCATATGGCTACACCTTC	CASRPGQVSYGYTF
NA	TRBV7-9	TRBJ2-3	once	TGTGCCAGCAGCTTTTCGACAGATACGCGGTATTTT	CASSFSTDTRYF
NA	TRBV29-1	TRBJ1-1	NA	TGCAGCGTTTCAGGGGCGAGGGCTGAAGCTTTCTTT	CSVSGARAEAFF
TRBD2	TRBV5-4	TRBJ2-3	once	TGTGCCAGCAAACTAGCGGGGGGGCTGGATACGCAGTATTTT	CASKLAGGLDTQYF
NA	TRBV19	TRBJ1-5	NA	TGTGCCAGTAGTACATTGAGTCTGGAGCCCCAGCATTTT	CASSTLSLEPQHF
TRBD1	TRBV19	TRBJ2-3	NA	TGTGCCAGTACCTTGACAGGGTTCTCAGATACGCAGTATTTT	CASTLTGFSDTQYF
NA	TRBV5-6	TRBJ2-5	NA	TGTGCCAGCAGCTTGAGGACAGTAGAGACCCAGTACTTC	CASSLRTVETQYF
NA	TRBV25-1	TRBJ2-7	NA	TGTGCCAGCAGTGATCCATCCCGATCCTACGAGCAGTACTTC	CASSDPSRSYEQYF
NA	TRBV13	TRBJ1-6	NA	TGTGCCAGCACGCGCTCTCGGGATTCACCCCTCCACTTT	CASTRSRDSPLHF
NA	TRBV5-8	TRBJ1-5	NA	TGTGCCAGCAGCTTGGGGACTTTTAGCAATCAGCCCCAGCATTTT	CASSLGTFSNQPQHF
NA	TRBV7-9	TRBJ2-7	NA	TGTGCCAGCAGCCAACCCGGCCCAGGCCGCGAGCAGTACTTC	CASSQPGPGREQYF